A single sample gave rise to the 17 T cell receptor beta chains below, sequenced in a study of blood T cells in healthy people across ages. Next came a second PCR, run for about 6 to 12 cycles, which used a sample-barcoded 5' primer along with a J-beta primer mix. MiXCR, run by TCRdb on the 5' RACE reads, gives a single entry per CDR3 protein. Among under 2,000,000 distinct CDR3 sequences listed, 49% were seen once. Material: blood. These receptors originate from a woman aged 40 to 55 in good health.

V and J are TRBV3-1 and TRBJ2-5, with 7 bases aligning to TRBD2. The CDR3 covers 14 residues. Germline CDR1 and CDR2: LGHDT and YNNKEL (reference sequence). J gave up 12 bases and V 4 bases, and 14 bases lay outside the gene matches. CDR3 amino acids: CASSRTGLPGREYF. Here the CDR3 DNA reads TGTGCCAGCAGCCGGACGGGACTACCCGGGCGGGAGTACTTC.

This clonotype appeared a few times. V is TRBV28 and J is TRBJ2-1, with D possibly matching TRBD2 (7 bases). V shed 2 bases and J shed 7 bases, with 15 bases lying between them. CDR1 MDHEN and CDR2 SYDVKM come from the germline V gene. The CDR3 sequence is 15 residues long. The CDR3 sequence is CASSLRWGGANEQFF. The CDR3, as DNA: TGTGCCAGCAGTTTACGGTGGGGGGGCGCAAATGAGCAGTTCTTC.

The CDR3: CASSYGQDYGYTF. In nucleotides, the CDR3 is TGTGCCAGCAGTTACGGCCAGGACTATGGCTACACCTTC. The gene calls are TRBV6-2 or TRBV6-3 and TRBJ1-2; no clear D. The CDR3 spans 13 residues. V lost 2 bases, J lost 3 bases, and 7 bases lay in between. Germline CDR1 reads MNHEY; CDR2 reads SVGEGT.

With respect to this clonotype: An end of the junction differs from the germline gene, which may be a read error. This chain links TRBV7-9 with TRBJ2-3, with D perhaps TRBD2 (5 bases). CDR1 and CDR2 from the germline V gene are SEHNR and FQNEAQ (reference sequence). The CDR3 contains 14 residues. CDR3 residues: CACSFNQAGDTQYF. For the CDR3, the DNA is TGTGCCTGCAGCTTTAACCAGGCGGGAGATACGCAGTATTTT.

Only a few counts were recorded for this clonotype. This chain joins TRBV7-2 and TRBJ2-3; 10 bases align to TRBD2. V lost 4 bases and J lost 2; bases outside the gene matches: 6. The germline gives CDR1 SGHTA, CDR2 FQGNSA. The CDR3 sequence is 16 residues long. CDR3 nucleotide sequence: TGTGCCAGCAGCTCCTGGACTAGCGGCCCCACAGATACGCAGTATTTT. It specifies CASSSWTSGPTDTQYF.

Only a few counts were recorded for this clonotype. The V gene is TRBV6-1, the J gene TRBJ2-1; weak D call: TRBD2 (6 bases). Trimming left V 5 bases short and J 10 bases short, with 15 bases between. The germline gives CDR1 MNHNS, CDR2 SASEGT. The CDR3 extends over 13 amino acids. CDR3 in amino acids: CASSTSEGWEQFF. DNA of the CDR3: TGTGCCAGCAGTACCTCGGAGGGGTGGGAGCAGTTCTTC.

This chain uses TRBV28 with TRBJ1-1; D is unclear. Germline V gene sequence: CDR1 MDHEN, CDR2 SYDVKM. With 3 bases removed from V and 7 bases from J, the gap between germline ends came to 9 bases. The CDR3 length is 12 residues. The CDR3 is CASSFRISEAFF. DNA of the CDR3: TGTGCCAGCAGTTTCCGGATTAGTGAAGCTTTCTTT.

The chain's CDR3 is CASSSPGVRETQYF. The CDR3 DNA follows: TGTGCCAGCAGTAGTCCAGGGGTCCGGGAGACCCAGTACTTC. This chain uses TRBV6-5 with TRBJ2-5; possibly TRBD1 for D (6 bases). Germline-derived CDR1 and CDR2 are MNHEY and SVGAGI. Trimming took off 5 bases at V and 5 bases at J, with 15 bases between the two ends. This CDR3 spans 14 amino acids.

The chain carries TRBV4-2 and TRBJ2-7; the D gene is possibly TRBD1 (6 bases). The CDR3 is made up of 11 amino acids. V was trimmed by 3 bases and J by 8 bases, leaving 8 bases between them. CDR1 LGHNA and CDR2 YNFKEQ come from the germline V gene. The CDR3 loop reads CASSQGDKQYF. In DNA form, the CDR3 reads TGTGCCAGCAGCCAGGGGGACAAGCAGTACTTC.

V usage is TRBV7-2 and J usage is TRBJ1-5; D is perhaps TRBD1 (5 bases). Germline V gene lookup returns CDR1 SGHTA and CDR2 FQGNSA. V was trimmed by 0 bases and J by 2 bases, leaving 11 bases between them. This CDR3 has 16 amino acids. The CDR3 DNA reads TGTGCCAGCAGCTTAGCGTCCCAGGGCCGCAATCAGCCCCAGCATTTT. Its protein is CASSLASQGRNQPQHF.

V gene TRBV27 combines with J gene TRBJ1-4; the match to TRBD1 covers 7 bases. Germline lookup yields CDR1 MNHEY and CDR2 SMNVEV (reference sequence). CDR3 length: 14 amino acids. V lost 4 bases and J lost 8; bases outside the gene matches: 7. The CDR3 DNA sequence: TGTGCCAGCAGTTCCGGACAGGCTGGGGAAAAACTGTTTTTT. Encoded protein: CASSSGQAGEKLFF.

In DNA, the CDR3 is TGTGCCAGCAGTTTCTGGCTCAGTACCTACGAGCAGTACTTC. Translated: CASSFWLSTYEQYF. The rearrangement links TRBV12-3 or TRBV12-4 to TRBJ2-7, with D uncertain. The CDR3 runs to 14 residues. The V and J ends lost 3 bases and 2 bases respectively, with 11 bases between them.

The chain joins TRBV5-1 to TRBJ2-1; TRBD1 agrees at 7 bases. With 4 bases clipped from V and 4 bases from J, the junction kept 8 bases outside the gene matches. Germline-derived CDR1 and CDR2 are SGHRS and YFSETQ. The CDR3 length is 15 residues. The CDR3: CASSISRDSYNEQFF. The CDR3 nucleotides are TGCGCCAGCAGCATCTCCCGGGACAGTTACAATGAGCAGTTCTTC.

The chain employs TRBV7-9 and TRBJ2-1, with D unclear. The ends were cut back, 5 bases at V and 6 bases at J, with 8 bases in the middle. From germline, CDR1 is SEHNR and CDR2 FQNEAQ (reference sequence). The CDR3 totals 12 residues. The CDR3 loop is CASSADANEQFF. The CDR3, as DNA: TGTGCCAGCAGCGCGGATGCCAATGAGCAGTTCTTC.

This chain links TRBV9 with TRBJ1-1, with D perhaps TRBD1 (6 bases). V was pared by 2 bases and J by 1 base, with 9 bases between. The CDR3 is 14 residues long. Germline V gene sequence: CDR1 SGDLS, CDR2 YYNGEE. This CDR3 is CASSVDSWNTEAFF. The CDR3 DNA sequence: TGTGCCAGCAGCGTGGACAGTTGGAACACTGAAGCTTTCTTT.

The chain employs TRBV4-3 and TRBJ2-7; tentative D call: TRBD1 (7 bases). V gave up 3 bases and J gave up 4 bases, with 16 bases separating them. Germline assignment: CDR1 LGHNA and CDR2 YSLEER. CDR3 length equals 15 residues. DNA for the CDR3: TGCGCCAGCAGCCAGGGTACAGGGGAGGTATACGAGCAGTACTTC. Its protein is CASSQGTGEVYEQYF.

The chain is built from TRBV20-1 and TRBJ2-3; 10 bases agree with TRBD2. V was clipped by 0 bases and J by 4 bases; unmatched bases: 7. The CDR3 spans 16 residues. Germline CDR1 is DFQATT and CDR2 is SNEGSKA (reference sequence). CDR3 in amino acids: CSARDRFSGGPDTQYF. The CDR3 DNA is TGCAGTGCTAGAGATCGCTTTAGCGGGGGGCCAGATACGCAGTATTTT.